This T cell receptor beta chain emerged from a study of glioma-infiltrating T cells. Study conclusions and caveats: CDR3 overlap between tissue and blood was very small.

Amplification of TCR alpha and beta CDR3 regions from RNA used iRepertoire nested multiplex PCR. Each CDR3 protein gets one entry after TCRdb re-called the multiplex PCR reads with MiXCR. This sample has about 110,000 distinct CDR3 sequences, with under 30% found just once. Deletions cut 4 bases from V and 0 bases from J, with 11 bases between. The CDR3 has 15 amino acids. Germline assignment: CDR1 SGHRS and CDR2 YFSETQ. In this sample, this clonotype turned up a few times. What it binds is unknown. The source material was glioma tissue, nonneoplastic brain tissue, or PBMCs (not recorded which). The TCR originated in a human donor with low-grade glioma or glioblastoma, undergoing nonglioma brain surgery, or in good health (not recorded which). The V gene is TRBV5-1, the J gene TRBJ2-1; the D gene is possibly TRBD2 (5 bases). CDR3 sequence reads: CASSEWTGSYNEQFF. In nucleotides, the CDR3 is TGCGCCAGCAGCGAATGGACTGGCTCCTACAATGAGCAGTTCTTC. Using reference TRBV5-1 and TRBJ2-1 for the parts outside the CDR3, the full variable domain is KAGVTQTPRYLIKTRGQQVTLSCSPISGHRSVSWYQQTPGQGLQFLFEYFSETQRNKGNFPGRFSGRQFSNSRSEMNVSTLELGDSALYLCASSEWTGSYNEQFFGPGTRLTVL.